This T cell receptor (beta chain) derives from a study of CD8 T cells in ankylosing spondylitis. Study observations and caveats: Researchers reportedly found disease-linked clones significantly enriched in matched ankylosing spondylitis synovial fluid.

TCRdb redid the calling of the 5' RACE reads with MiXCR, one entry per CDR3 protein. The sample contains approximately 260,000 distinct CDR3 sequences, 7.5% to 9% of which appear only once. Deletions cut 6 bases from V and 6 bases from J, with 21 bases between. CDR1 is SQVTM and CDR2 is ANQGSEA in the germline V gene. This CDR3 has 15 residues. In its sample, this clonotype was seen a few times. Its antigen is currently unknown. The specimen sequenced was blood, either unsorted or a sorted T cell fraction (not recorded which). The genes are TRBV29-1 and TRBJ2-1; D possibly matches TRBD1 or TRBD2 (6 bases each). This receptor was identified in a male donor with ankylosing spondylitis or in good health (not recorded which). CDR3: CSVEGWGAGTNEQFF. The DNA of the CDR3 is TGCAGCGTCGAGGGATGGGGGGCGGGTACCAATGAGCAGTTCTTC.